This T cell receptor (beta chain) was identified during a study of blood T cells in healthy people across ages. The individuals who served as donors were healthy Caucasians living in Russia, aged about 6 to 100. For every donor, a draw yielded 8.5 to 10 milliliters of peripheral blood. A sample-barcoded 5' primer and a J-beta primer mix were used in a second PCR of roughly 6 to 11 cycles. TCRdb reprocessed the 5' RACE reads with MiXCR, giving one entry per CDR3 protein. The sample lists over 950,000 distinct CDR3 sequences, around two fifths occurring once. V dropped 2 bases and J dropped 0 bases, with 9 bases sitting between them. CDR1 is MNHEY, CDR2 SVGEGT, per germline. The CDR3 runs 15 residues. This clonotype was seen ten or more times.

The J gene is TRBJ2-3, the V gene TRBV6-2 or TRBV6-3; either TRBD1 or TRBD2 may supply D (6 bases each). Sequenced material: blood. This TCR came from a man in his late teens or twenties in good health. The CDR3 sequence: CASSYRGQSTDTQYF. The DNA for the CDR3 is TGTGCCAGCAGTTACCGGGGGCAGAGCACAGATACGCAGTATTTT.